In its sample, the clone carrying this T cell receptor beta chain was seen many times. Its antigen is currently unknown. The data derive from a study of identical twins. Overall study results and limits: Alpha sequences that were out-of-frame and twin-shared showed an excess of low generation probability.

TCRdb used MiXCR to reprocess the 5' RACE reads, holding one entry per CDR3 protein. Seen here are roughly 200,000 distinct CDR3 sequences, less than 8% observed once, and the top ten hold around 1.8%. Germline loops: CDR1 LGHDT, CDR2 YNNKEL (reference sequence). The J segment lost 2 bases and the V segment lost 1 base, leaving 2 bases of the junction unmatched. CDR3 length: 16 residues. This sample was shared with a second study, whose subject was yellow fever vaccine responses in identical twins.

The V gene is TRBV3-1, the J gene TRBJ2-3, with 11 nucleotides matching TRBD2. The source material was memory (CD45RO+) T cells sorted from blood. The TCR comes from a woman younger than 35 in good health. CDR3 in amino acids: CASSQGSGGATDTQYF. The CDR3 DNA is TGTGCCAGCAGCCAAGGTAGCGGGGGGGCCACAGATACGCAGTATTTT.